The entry below describes one T cell receptor beta chain. This specimen belongs to a study of blood T cell repertoires in COVID-19. On the study more broadly: Donors in the United States, Italy and Spain gave samples during acute or convalescent COVID-19.

Authors' analysis steps: Estimation of nucleated cell counts was performed using reference gene primer amplification. Here immunoSEQ multiplex PCR was the method, and the copy in TCRdb shows in-frame clones only, minus some. V and J calls and clone size are those listed in that table; D and trimming were worked out from the DNA. The sample records more than 85,000 clones, around four fifths being singletons. Trimming took 1 base from V and 0 from J, leaving 14 bases between them. Germline V gene sequence: CDR1 SGHVS, CDR2 FNYEAQ. The CDR3 loop spans 17 amino acids. The gene calls are TRBV7-6 and TRBJ2-3; D is undetermined. The sample comprised peripheral blood. This receptor was obtained from a man in his forties or fifties with active or convalescent COVID-19. The CDR3 spells CASSLVARTASTDTQYF. In nucleotides, the CDR3 is TGTGCCAGCAGCTTAGTTGCCCGTACAGCTAGCACAGATACGCAGTATTTT.